The rows below give T cell receptor beta chains drawn from one sample of a study of blood T cell repertoires in COVID-19. Sequencing was performed with immunoSEQ multiplex PCR; in TCRdb, only in-frame clones are kept and a portion is missing. This sample carries 200,000 or so clones, roughly 88% of them seen once, and the ten largest clones take around 2.5%. Input material: peripheral blood. These receptors were taken from a man between 35 and 55 years old who had recovered from COVID-19. Each CDR3 is given with its conserved first and last residue. The D gene is left open where the match is weak. Some rows mark clone size as missing; the rest say once, few, many or name a class of expanded clone.

TRBV14,NA,NA,TRBJ1-2,CASSQVTLAGYTF,TGTGCCAGCAGCCAAGTGACTTTGGCGGGCTACACCTTC
TRBV30,NA,TRBD1,TRBJ2-7,CAWTGGGTGLYEQYF,TGTGCCTGGACCGGGGGCGGGACAGGACTTTACGAGCAGTACTTC
TRBV6-2/TRBV6-3,NA,NA,TRBJ1-1,CASSLQDRFTEAFF,TGTGCCAGCAGTCTCCAAGACAGATTTACTGAAGCTTTCTTT
TRBV5-1,few,NA,TRBJ1-2,CASSLDARDTGYTF,TGCGCCAGCAGCTTGGATGCTCGGGACACCGGCTACACCTTC
TRBV24-1,NA,TRBD2,TRBJ2-5,CATSEGLGFQETQYF,TGTGCCACCAGTGAGGGACTAGGATTCCAAGAGACCCAGTACTTC
TRBV4-3,NA,NA,TRBJ1-3,CASSQDRAGAGNTIYF,TGCGCCAGCAGCCAAGATAGGGCCGGGGCTGGAAACACCATATATTTT
TRBV9,NA,NA,TRBJ2-7,CASSPLGGYEQYF,TGTGCCAGCAGCCCTCTCGGGGGCTACGAGCAGTACTTC
TRBV6-2/TRBV6-3,NA,TRBD1,TRBJ2-7,CASSYGQAREQYF,TGTGCCAGCAGTTACGGACAGGCGCGCGAGCAGTACTTC
TRBV14,NA,TRBD2,TRBJ2-3,CASSQLAIADTQYF,TGTGCCAGCAGTCAACTAGCGATCGCAGATACGCAGTATTTT
TRBV27,once,TRBD1,TRBJ1-1,CASILRWTGGTEAFF,TGTGCCAGCATCCTTAGATGGACAGGGGGCACTGAAGCTTTCTTT
TRBV27,NA,NA,TRBJ2-7,CASSSRPGRAYEQYF,TGTGCCAGCAGTTCCCGCCCAGGCAGAGCCTACGAGCAGTACTTC
TRBV19,NA,NA,TRBJ2-7,CASSTGLGSYEQYF,TGTGCCAGTAGTACAGGGTTGGGTTCCTACGAGCAGTACTTC
TRBV4-3,NA,NA,TRBJ1-2,CASSQPGTGYGYTF,TGCGCCAGCAGCCAACCAGGAACAGGCTATGGCTACACCTTC
TRBV2,few,NA,TRBJ2-1,CASSEDHSIEQFF,TGTGCCAGCAGTGAAGATCACAGTATTGAGCAGTTCTTC
TRBV5-5,NA,NA,TRBJ2-7,CASSLAVSGPTSTYEQYF,TGTGCCAGCAGCTTGGCGGTTAGCGGACCAACGTCGACCTACGAGCAGTACTTC
TRBV19,NA,TRBD1,TRBJ2-1,CASSHPGQRNKQFF,TGTGCCAGTAGTCACCCGGGACAGCGGAATAAGCAGTTCTTC
TRBV3-1/TRBV3-2,NA,TRBD2,TRBJ2-3,CASSFSGDGTDTQYF,TGTGCCAGCAGCTTTAGCGGGGACGGCACAGATACGCAGTATTTT
TRBV30,NA,NA,TRBJ2-3,CAWSLGDGNTQYF,TGTGCCTGGAGTTTAGGGGATGGAAATACGCAGTATTTT
TRBV13,NA,TRBD1,TRBJ2-7,CASKDRDRGYEQYF,TGTGCCAGCAAAGACCGGGACAGGGGTTACGAGCAGTACTTC
TRBV7-9,NA,NA,TRBJ2-5,CASRYGTQETQYF,TGTGCCAGCAGGTACGGGACTCAAGAGACCCAGTACTTC
TRBV13,few,TRBD2,TRBJ2-5,CASSMSGGALETQYF,TGTGCCAGCAGCATGAGCGGGGGGGCCCTAGAGACCCAGTACTTC
TRBV5-1,NA,TRBD1,TRBJ2-7,CASSRDRASYEQYF,TGCGCCAGCAGCCGGGACAGGGCGTCCTACGAGCAGTACTTC
TRBV2,NA,NA,TRBJ2-1,CATSTSGNEQFF,TGTGCTACAAGTACATCGGGCAATGAGCAGTTCTTC
TRBV10-2,NA,NA,TRBJ1-1,CASSDRAGGIGNTEAFF,TGCGCCAGCAGTGATCGAGCGGGGGGGATTGGGAACACTGAAGCTTTCTTT
TRBV30,NA,TRBD1,TRBJ1-3,CAWDRDSAFSGNTIYF,TGTGCCTGGGACCGGGACAGCGCCTTCTCTGGAAACACCATATATTTT